This note documents a single T cell receptor (beta chain) sequence. Its antigen is currently not known. Base qualities are not at hand, and no much larger clone is one base apart. TCRbeta CDR3 regions were amplified from genomic DNA by means of the immunoSEQ Assay, a bias-controlled multiplex PCR. The study's processing was this. Within the assay, amplification of reference gene primers was used to estimate how many nucleated cells each sample contained. To quantify the absolute abundance of each unique TCRbeta CDR3 rearrangement, sequence reads were collapsed and filtered. Productive Simpson clonality was computed per sample as the square root of Simpson's diversity index over productive rearrangements. Held by TCRdb, this immuneACCESS table contains in-frame sequences only and omits some clones. Under half of the omission traces to an unresolved V gene where checked; the cause of the rest is unknown. The V and J calls and clone size were taken over from that table, and D and trimming were inferred from the DNA. The sample yields roughly 140,000 clones; about three quarters were counted once. About 2% of the sample belongs to the ten largest clones.

The source of the sample is a study of blood T cell repertoires in COVID-19 (dated by TCRdb to the early 2020s). Background on the whole study: Collaborator samples came from the United States, Italy and Spain and covered acute and convalescent phases of COVID-19. The samples were drawn from the first 160 participants of the ongoing ImmuneRACE study and from 1,254 subjects provided by 6 global collaborators. HLA class I and class II types, where available, came from metadata supplied by the sample provider rather than from assay-based typing. The sample metadata nearly always contained a de-identified subject ID, COVID-19 status, age in years and sex. A freely available public database, intended as a resource for researchers studying the immune response to SARS-CoV-2, is where the repertoires were released. The prospective study material was composed of cDNA or gDNA derived from T cells, B-cell-depleted T cells, or PBMCs. Deeply sampled blood TCRbeta repertoires from subjects exposed to, actively infected with, or recovered from COVID-19 were included in the dataset.

Here is what the overall study found, with its caveats: The quantity of clinical and demographic metadata differed by source and by participant and was supplied without curation.

Whole blood was collected in K2EDTA tubes by collaborating institutions according to the institutions' own protocols. For TCRbeta analysis, collaborator samples were shipped as frozen whole blood, as isolated PBMCs, or as DNA extracted from either sample type. Sequenced input: peripheral blood. This receptor was obtained from a woman aged 55-70 years with acute or convalescent COVID-19.

The nucleotide sequence is TGTGCCAGCAGTATGAATACAGGGTGGTCCGGCTACACCTTC. This encodes CASSMNTGWSGYTF. Here the chain combines TRBV6-4 and TRBJ1-2; 6 matching bases give a weak D call of TRBD1. The germline V gene gives CDR1 as MRHNA and CDR2 as SNTAGT. The V end loses 5 bases and the J end loses 8 bases, and a stretch of 18 bases separates them. The CDR3 contains 14 residues, cysteine and phenylalanine counted. The DNA shown is the 42-base CDR3, in frame from base 1.